Below, one TCR beta chain is given with its context. Per the original methods: Quantification of nucleated cells was approximated via reference gene primer amplification. Data came from immunoSEQ multiplex PCR; TCRdb stores just in-frame clones and leaves some out. V, J and clone size were drawn from that table, and D and trimming were deduced from the DNA. The table shows 300,000 to 350,000 clones, with 88% occurring only once. The entry originates in a study of blood T cell repertoires in COVID-19. Looking at the study overall: The cDNA or gDNA used as material had been derived from T cells, B-cell-depleted T cells, or PBMCs.

This CDR3 region has 15 residues. The V segment lost 6 bases and the J segment 7 bases; nucleotides outside the gene matches: 10. Germline CDR1 and CDR2: MDHEN and SYDVKM. The Seattle patients joined while their infection was active and were tracked longitudinally afterward. The chain couples TRBV28 to TRBJ2-7, with 12 positions matching TRBD2. This clonotype was obtained from a woman aged 70-85 years with COVID-19, enrolled during active disease. Sequenced: peripheral blood. The DNA for the CDR3 is TGTGCCAGCAGACTTACTAGCGGGGGGCCCTTGGAGCAGTACTTC. Translation gives CASRLTSGGPLEQYF.